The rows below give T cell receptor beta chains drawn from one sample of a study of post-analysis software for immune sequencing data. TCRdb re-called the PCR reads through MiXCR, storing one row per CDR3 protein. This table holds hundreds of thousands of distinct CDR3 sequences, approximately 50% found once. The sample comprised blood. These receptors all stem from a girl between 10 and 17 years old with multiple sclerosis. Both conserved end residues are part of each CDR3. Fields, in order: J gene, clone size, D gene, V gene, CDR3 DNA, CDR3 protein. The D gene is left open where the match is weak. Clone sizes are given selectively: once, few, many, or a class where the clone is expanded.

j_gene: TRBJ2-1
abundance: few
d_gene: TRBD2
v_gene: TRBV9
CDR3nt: TGTGCCAGCAGCGCAGGGGGACTAGCGGATGCGATGGGAGTCGGTGAGCAGTTCTTC
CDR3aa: CASSAGGLADAMGVGEQFF

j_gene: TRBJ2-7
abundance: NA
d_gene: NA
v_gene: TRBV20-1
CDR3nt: TGCAGTGCTAGGGGGATGAGGGTTTCCTACGAGCAGTACTTC
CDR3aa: CSARGMRVSYEQYF

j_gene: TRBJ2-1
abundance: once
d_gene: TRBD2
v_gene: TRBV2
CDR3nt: TGTGCCAGCACTCAGATGCTAGCGGGAGCCTACAATGAGCAGTTCTTC
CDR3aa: CASTQMLAGAYNEQFF

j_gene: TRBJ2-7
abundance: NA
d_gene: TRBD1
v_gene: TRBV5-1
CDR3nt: TGCGCCAGCAGCTTGGCCCTATCCGAAGACAGGGACTCCTACGAGCAGTACTTC
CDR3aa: CASSLALSEDRDSYEQYF

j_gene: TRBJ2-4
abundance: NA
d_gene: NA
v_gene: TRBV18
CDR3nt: TGTGCCAGCTCGAGACCGGGTGGGGAGCAGTACTTC
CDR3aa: CASSRPGGEQYF

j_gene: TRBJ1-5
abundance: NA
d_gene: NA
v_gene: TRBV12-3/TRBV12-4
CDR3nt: TGTGCCAGCAGCGCTAACAGAAGCAATCAGCCCCAGCATTTT
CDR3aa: CASSANRSNQPQHF

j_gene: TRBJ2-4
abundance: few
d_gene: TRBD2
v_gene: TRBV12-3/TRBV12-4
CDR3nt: TGTGCCAGCAGTTTCCATGGACTAGCGTTAGCCAAAAACATTCAGTACTTC
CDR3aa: CASSFHGLALAKNIQYF

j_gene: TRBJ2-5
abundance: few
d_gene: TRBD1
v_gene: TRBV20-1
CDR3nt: TGCAGTGCTCAGAATGGTGTGGGACAGGGAAAGGAGCAGTACTTC
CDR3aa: CSAQNGVGQGKEQYF

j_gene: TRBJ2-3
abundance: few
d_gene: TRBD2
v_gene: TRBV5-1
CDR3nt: TGCGCCAGCAGCTTGGAGGGCGGGAGATCCCCGTTAACGCAGTATTTT
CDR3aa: CASSLEGGRSPLTQYF

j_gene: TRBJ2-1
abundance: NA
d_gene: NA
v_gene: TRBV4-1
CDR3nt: TGCGCCAGCAGCCAAGGAAAGGGAGGCCCTTTGGGGAATGAGCAGTTCTTC
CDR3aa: CASSQGKGGPLGNEQFF

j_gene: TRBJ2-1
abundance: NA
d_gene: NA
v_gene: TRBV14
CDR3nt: TGTGCCAGCAGCATGAGGGGTATCCGCTCCTACAATGAGCAGTTCTTC
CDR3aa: CASSMRGIRSYNEQFF

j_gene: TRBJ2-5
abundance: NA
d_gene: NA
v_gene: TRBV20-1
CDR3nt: TGCAGTGCTAGAGACATGGAGGGGAGAGAGACCCAGTACTTC
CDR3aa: CSARDMEGRETQYF

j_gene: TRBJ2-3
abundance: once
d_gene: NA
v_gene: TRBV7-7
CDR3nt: TGTGCTAGCAGCTTAATCCCTAGCGGCACAGATACGCAGTATTTT
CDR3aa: CASSLIPSGTDTQYF

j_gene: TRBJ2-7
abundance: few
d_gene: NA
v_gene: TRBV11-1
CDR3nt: TGTGCCAGCAGCTTACGAGGGGAGGCCTACGAGCAGTACTTC
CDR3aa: CASSLRGEAYEQYF

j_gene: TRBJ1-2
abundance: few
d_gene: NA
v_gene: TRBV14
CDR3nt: TGTGCCAGCAGCCAAGATAAGCCGGATGGCTACACCTTC
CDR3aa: CASSQDKPDGYTF